This T cell receptor (beta chain) is drawn from a study of blood T cell repertoires in COVID-19. The CDR3 contains 14 residues. J gave up 8 bases and V 5 bases, and 9 bases lay outside the gene matches. Germline V lookup: CDR1 SGDLS, CDR2 YYNGEE. Only in-frame clones appear in the TCRdb table, and some are missing; sequencing was by immunoSEQ multiplex PCR. This sample has around 280,000 clones, with about 83% found just once. Participants reported their clinical history, and cohort assignment relied on those reports. The sequenced material came from PBMCs or T cells enriched from blood (not recorded which). The rearrangement joins TRBV9 to TRBJ2-7; 11 positions agree with TRBD1. This TCR came from a middle-aged woman who had recovered from COVID-19. The CDR3 here is CASSDGQGAVKQYF. DNA of the CDR3: TGTGCCAGCAGTGACGGACAGGGGGCGGTAAAGCAGTACTTC.